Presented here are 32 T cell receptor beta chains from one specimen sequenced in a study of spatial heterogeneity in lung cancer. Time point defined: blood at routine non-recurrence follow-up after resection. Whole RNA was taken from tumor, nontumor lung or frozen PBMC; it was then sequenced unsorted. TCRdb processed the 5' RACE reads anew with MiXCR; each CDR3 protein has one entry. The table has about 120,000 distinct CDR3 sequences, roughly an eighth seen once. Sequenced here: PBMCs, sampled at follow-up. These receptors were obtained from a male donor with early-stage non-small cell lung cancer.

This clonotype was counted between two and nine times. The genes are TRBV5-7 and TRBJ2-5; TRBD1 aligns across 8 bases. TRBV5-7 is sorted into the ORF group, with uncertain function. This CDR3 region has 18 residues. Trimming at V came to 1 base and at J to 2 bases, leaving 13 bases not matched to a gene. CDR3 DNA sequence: TGTGCCAGCAGCTTGAGGGAACTAGGGACAGGAGATCAAGAGACCCAGTACTTC. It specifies CASSLRELGTGDQETQYF.

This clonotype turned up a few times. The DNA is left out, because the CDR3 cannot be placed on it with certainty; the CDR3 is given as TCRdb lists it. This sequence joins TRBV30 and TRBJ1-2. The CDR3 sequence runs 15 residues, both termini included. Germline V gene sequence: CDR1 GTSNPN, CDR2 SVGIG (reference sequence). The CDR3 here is CAWSTSGGTLRGYTF.

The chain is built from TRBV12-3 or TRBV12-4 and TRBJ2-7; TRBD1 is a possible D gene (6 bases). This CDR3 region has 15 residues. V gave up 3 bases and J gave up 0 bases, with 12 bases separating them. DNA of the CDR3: TGTGCCAGCAGTTTGGGGGCTCTGAGCTCCTACGAGCAGTACTTC. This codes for CASSLGALSSYEQYF.

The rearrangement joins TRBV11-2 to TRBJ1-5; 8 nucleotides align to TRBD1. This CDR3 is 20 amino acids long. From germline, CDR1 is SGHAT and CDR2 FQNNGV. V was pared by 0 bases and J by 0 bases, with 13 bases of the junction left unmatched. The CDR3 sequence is CASSLDQGGQDPYSNQPQHF. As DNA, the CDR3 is TGTGCCAGCAGCTTAGATCAGGGGGGACAGGACCCTTATAGCAATCAGCCCCAGCATTTT. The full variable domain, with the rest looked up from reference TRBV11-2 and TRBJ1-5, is EAGVAQSPRYKIIEKRQSVAFWCNPISGHATLYWYQQILGQGPKLLIQFQNNGVVDDSQLPKDRFSAERLKGVDSTLKIQPAKLEDSAVYLCASSLDQGGQDPYSNQPQHFGDGTRLSIL.

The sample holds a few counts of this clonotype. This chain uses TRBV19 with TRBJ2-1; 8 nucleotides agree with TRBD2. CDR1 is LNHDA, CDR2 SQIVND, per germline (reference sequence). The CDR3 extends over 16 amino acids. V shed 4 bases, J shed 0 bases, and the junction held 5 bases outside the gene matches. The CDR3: CASSNTGTSSYNEQFF. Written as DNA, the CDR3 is TGTGCCAGTAGTAACACCGGGACTAGCTCCTACAATGAGCAGTTCTTC.

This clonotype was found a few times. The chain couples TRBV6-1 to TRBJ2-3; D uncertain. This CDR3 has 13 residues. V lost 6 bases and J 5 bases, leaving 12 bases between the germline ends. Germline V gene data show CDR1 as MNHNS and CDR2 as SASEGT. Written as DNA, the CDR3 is TGTGCCAGCAGGCCCGAGAAATTAGATACGCAGTATTTT. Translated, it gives CASRPEKLDTQYF.

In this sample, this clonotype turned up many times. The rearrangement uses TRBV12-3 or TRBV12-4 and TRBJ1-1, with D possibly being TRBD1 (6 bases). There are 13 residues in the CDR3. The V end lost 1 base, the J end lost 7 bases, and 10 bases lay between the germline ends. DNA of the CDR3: TGTGCCAGCAGTTTAGAGGGGGGGAGTGAAGCTTTCTTT. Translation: CASSLEGGSEAFF.

CDR3: CASSAEAGHPPEQFF. The CDR3 DNA sequence: TGCGCCAGCAGCGCGGAAGCGGGGCACCCTCCTGAGCAGTTCTTC. The rearrangement joins TRBV5-1 to TRBJ2-1; 7 bases line up with TRBD2. V gave up 4 bases and J gave up 9 bases; unmatched junction bases: 13. This CDR3 has 15 amino acids. CDR1 and CDR2 (germline): SGHRS, YFSETQ.

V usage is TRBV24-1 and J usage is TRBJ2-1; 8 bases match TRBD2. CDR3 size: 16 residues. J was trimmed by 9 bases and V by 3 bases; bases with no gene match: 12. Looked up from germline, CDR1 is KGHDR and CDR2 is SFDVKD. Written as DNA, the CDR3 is TGTGCCACCAGTGATCAGCCGCGGGGGGCCTTCAGTGAGCAGTTCTTC. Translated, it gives CATSDQPRGAFSEQFF.

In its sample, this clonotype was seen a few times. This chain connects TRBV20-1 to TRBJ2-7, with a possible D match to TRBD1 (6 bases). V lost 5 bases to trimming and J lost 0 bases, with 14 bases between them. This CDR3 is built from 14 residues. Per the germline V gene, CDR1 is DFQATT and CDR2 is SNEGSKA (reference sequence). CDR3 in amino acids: CSARPGHFSYEQYF. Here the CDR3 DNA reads TGCAGTGCTCGACCGGGACACTTCTCCTACGAGCAGTACTTC.

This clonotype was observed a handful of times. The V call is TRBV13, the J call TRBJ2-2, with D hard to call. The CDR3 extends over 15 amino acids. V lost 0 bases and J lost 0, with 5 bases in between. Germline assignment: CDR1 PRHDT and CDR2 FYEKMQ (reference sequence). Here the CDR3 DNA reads TGTGCCAGCAGCTTAGGCCTAACGAACACCGGGGAGCTGTTTTTT. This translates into CASSLGLTNTGELFF.

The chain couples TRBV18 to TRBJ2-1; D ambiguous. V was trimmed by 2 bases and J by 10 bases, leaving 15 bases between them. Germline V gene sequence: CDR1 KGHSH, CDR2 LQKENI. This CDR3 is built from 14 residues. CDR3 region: CASSPARPPGEQFF. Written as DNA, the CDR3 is TGTGCCAGCTCACCAGCCCGGCCGCCGGGCGAGCAGTTCTTC.

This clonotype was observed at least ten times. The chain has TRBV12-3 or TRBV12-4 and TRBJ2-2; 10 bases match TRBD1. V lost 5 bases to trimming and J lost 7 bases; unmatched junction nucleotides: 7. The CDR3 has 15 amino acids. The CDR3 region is CASSPDRGLGGELFF. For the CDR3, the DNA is TGTGCCAGCAGTCCCGACAGGGGGCTTGGCGGGGAGCTGTTTTTT.

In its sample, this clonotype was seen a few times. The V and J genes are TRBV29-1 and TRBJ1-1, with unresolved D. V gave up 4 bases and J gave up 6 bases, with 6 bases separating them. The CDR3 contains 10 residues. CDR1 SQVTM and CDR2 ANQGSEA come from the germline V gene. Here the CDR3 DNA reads TGCAGCGTTGTAACAGCTGAAGCTTTCTTT. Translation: CSVVTAEAFF.

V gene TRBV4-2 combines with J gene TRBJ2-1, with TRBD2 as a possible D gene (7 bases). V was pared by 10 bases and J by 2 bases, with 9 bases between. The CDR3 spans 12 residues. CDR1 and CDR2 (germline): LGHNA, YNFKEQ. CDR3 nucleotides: TGTGCCACCGGGGGGCCCTACAATGAGCAGTTCTTC. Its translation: CATGGPYNEQFF.

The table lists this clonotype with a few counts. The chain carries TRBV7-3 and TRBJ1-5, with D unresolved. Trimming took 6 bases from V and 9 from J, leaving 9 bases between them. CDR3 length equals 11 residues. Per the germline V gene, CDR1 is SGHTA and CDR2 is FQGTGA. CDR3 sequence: CASREAWPQHF. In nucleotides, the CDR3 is TGTGCCAGCAGGGAAGCGTGGCCCCAGCATTTT.

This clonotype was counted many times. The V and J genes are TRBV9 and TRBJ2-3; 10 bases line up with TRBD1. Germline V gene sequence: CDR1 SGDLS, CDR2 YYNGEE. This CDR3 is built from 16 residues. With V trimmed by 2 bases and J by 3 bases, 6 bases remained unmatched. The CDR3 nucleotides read TGTGCCAGCAGCGTCGGGACAGGGGTTGGGACAGATACGCAGTATTTT. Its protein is CASSVGTGVGTDTQYF.

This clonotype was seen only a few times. The CDR3 loop is CASSLSNTRGETQYF. The CDR3, as DNA: TGTGCCAGCAGCTTGAGTAACACAAGAGGAGAGACCCAGTACTTC. V usage is TRBV7-9 and J usage is TRBJ2-5; the D is unclear. The CDR3 covers 15 residues. The germline gives CDR1 SEHNR, CDR2 FQNEAQ (reference sequence). The V end was cut by 3 bases, the J end by 4 bases, with 15 bases between.

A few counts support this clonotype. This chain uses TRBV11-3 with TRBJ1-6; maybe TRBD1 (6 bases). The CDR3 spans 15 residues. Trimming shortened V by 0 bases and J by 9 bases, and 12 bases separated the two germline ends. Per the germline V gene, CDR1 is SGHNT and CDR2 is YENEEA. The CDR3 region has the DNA TGTGCCAGCAGCTTAGATTCAGGGGTCGGTTCACCCCTCCACTTT. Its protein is CASSLDSGVGSPLHF.

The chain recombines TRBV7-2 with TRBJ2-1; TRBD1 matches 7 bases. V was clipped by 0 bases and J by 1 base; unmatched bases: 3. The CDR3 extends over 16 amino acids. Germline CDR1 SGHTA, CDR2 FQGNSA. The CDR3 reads CASSLALTGSYNEQFF. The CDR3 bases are TGTGCCAGCAGCTTAGCCCTGACAGGGTCCTACAATGAGCAGTTCTTC.

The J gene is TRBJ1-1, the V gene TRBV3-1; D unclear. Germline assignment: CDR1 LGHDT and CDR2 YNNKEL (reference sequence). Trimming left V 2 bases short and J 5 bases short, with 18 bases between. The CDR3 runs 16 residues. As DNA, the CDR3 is TGTGCCAGCAGCCAAATCTCCCCCCTGGGGATGACTGAAGCTTTCTTT. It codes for CASSQISPLGMTEAFF.

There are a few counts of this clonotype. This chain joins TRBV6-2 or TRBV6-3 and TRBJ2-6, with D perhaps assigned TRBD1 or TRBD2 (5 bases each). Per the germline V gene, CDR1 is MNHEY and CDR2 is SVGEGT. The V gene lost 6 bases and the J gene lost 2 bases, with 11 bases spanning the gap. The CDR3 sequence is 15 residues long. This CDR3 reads CASSLGTPGANVLTF. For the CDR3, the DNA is TGTGCCAGCAGCCTCGGGACGCCTGGGGCCAACGTCCTGACTTTC.

This chain's CDR3 is CASSLVKGNTEAFF. The DNA for the CDR3 is TGTGCCAGCAGCTTAGTCAAGGGAAACACTGAAGCTTTCTTT. This chain connects TRBV7-9 to TRBJ1-1; no definite D call. This CDR3 region has 14 residues. Looked up from germline, CDR1 is SEHNR and CDR2 is FQNEAQ (reference sequence). The V and J ends lost 1 base and 2 bases respectively, with 8 bases between them. Combining the CDR3 with reference TRBV7-9 and TRBJ1-1 gives the whole variable domain DTGVSQNPRHKITKRGQNVTFRCDPISEHNRLYWYRQTLGQGPEFLTYFQNEAQLEKSRLLSDRFSAERPKGSFSTLEIQRTEQGDSAMYLCASSLVKGNTEAFFGQGTRLTVV.

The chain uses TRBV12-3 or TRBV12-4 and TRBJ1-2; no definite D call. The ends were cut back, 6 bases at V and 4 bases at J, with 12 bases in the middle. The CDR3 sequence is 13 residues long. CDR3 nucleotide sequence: TGTGCCAGCAGCCAAGGGCCTAGCTATGGCTACACCTTC. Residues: CASSQGPSYGYTF.

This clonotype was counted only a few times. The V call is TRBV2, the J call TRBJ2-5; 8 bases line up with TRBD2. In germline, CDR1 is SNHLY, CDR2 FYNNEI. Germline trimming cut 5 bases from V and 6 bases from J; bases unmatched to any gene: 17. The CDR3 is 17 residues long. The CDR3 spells CASSRETGLGERKTQYF. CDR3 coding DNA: TGTGCCAGCAGTAGGGAGACGGGACTAGGCGAAAGAAAGACCCAGTACTTC.

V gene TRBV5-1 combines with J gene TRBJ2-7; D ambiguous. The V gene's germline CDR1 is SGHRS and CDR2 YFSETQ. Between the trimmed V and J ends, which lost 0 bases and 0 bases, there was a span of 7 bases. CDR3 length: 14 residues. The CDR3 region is CASSLGSSSYEQYF. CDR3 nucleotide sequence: TGCGCCAGCAGCTTGGGTAGCAGCTCCTACGAGCAGTACTTC.

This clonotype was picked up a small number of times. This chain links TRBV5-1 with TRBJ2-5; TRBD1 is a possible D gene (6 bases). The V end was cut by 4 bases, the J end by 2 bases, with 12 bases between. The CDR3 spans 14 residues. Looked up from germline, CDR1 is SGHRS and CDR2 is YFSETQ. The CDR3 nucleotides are TGCGCCAGCAGCGTTGGACAGCATCAAGAGACCCAGTACTTC. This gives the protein CASSVGQHQETQYF.

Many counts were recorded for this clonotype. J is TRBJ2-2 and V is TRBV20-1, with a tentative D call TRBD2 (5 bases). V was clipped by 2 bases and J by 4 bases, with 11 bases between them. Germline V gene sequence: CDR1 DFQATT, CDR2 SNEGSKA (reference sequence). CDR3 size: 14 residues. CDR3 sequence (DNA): TGCAGTGCTAGATTGGCGGGCCGCACCGGGGAGCTGTTTTTT. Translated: CSARLAGRTGELFF.

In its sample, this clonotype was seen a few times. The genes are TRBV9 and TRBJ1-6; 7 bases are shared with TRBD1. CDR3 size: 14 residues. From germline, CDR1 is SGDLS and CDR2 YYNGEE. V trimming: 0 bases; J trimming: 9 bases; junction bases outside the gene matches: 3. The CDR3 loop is CASSVADRSSPLHF. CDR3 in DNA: TGTGCCAGCAGCGTAGCGGACAGGTCTTCACCCCTCCACTTT.

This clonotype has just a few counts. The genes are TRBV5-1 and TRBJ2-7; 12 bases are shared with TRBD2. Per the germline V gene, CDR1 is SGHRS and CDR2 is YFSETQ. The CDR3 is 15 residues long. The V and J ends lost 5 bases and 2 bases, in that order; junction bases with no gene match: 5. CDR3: CASRTSGGSPYEQYF. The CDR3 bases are TGCGCCAGCAGGACTAGCGGGGGCTCCCCCTACGAGCAGTACTTC. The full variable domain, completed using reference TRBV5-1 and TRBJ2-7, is KAGVTQTPRYLIKTRGQQVTLSCSPISGHRSVSWYQQTPGQGLQFLFEYFSETQRNKGNFPGRFSGRQFSNSRSEMNVSTLELGDSALYLCASRTSGGSPYEQYFGPGTRLTVT.

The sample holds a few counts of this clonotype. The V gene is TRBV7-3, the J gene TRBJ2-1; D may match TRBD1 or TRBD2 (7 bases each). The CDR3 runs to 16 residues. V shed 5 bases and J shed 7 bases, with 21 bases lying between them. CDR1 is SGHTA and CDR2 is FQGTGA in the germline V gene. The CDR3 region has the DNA TGTGCCAGCAGCCCTAGTGGCCAGGGGGGGCAGAATGAGCAGTTCTTC. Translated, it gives CASSPSGQGGQNEQFF.

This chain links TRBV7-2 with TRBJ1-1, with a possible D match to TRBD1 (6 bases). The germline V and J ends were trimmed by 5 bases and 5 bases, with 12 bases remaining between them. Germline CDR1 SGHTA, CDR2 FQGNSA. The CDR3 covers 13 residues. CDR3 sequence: CASSTGALTEAFF. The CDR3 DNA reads TGTGCCAGCAGCACGGGGGCGCTTACTGAAGCTTTCTTT.